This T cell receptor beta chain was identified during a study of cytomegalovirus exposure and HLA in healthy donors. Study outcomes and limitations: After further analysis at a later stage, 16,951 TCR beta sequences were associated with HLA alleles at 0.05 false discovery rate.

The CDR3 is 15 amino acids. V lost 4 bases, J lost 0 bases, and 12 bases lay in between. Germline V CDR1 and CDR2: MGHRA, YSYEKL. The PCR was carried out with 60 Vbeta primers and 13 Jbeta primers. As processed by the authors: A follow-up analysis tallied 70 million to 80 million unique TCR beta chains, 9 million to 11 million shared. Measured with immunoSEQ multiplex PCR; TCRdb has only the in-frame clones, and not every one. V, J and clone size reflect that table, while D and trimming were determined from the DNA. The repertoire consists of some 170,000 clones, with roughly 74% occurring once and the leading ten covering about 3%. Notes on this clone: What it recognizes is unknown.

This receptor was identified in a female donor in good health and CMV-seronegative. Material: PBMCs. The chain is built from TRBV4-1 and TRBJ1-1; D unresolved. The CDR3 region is CASSRTLSMNTEAFF. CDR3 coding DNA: TGCGCCAGCAGCCGCACCCTGAGTATGAACACTGAAGCTTTCTTT.